This TCR beta chain comes out of a study of T-cell memory formation after mild COVID-19. MiXCR was run by TCRdb on the 5' RACE reads, yielding one entry per CDR3 protein. The table includes about 560,000 distinct CDR3 sequences, roughly 18% detected once. CDR1 and CDR2 (germline): SGHRS, YFSETQ. The CDR3 sequence is 15 residues long. V shed 3 bases, J shed 0 bases, and the junction held 4 bases outside the gene matches. Material for sequencing was PBMCs or a T cell subset sorted from them (not recorded which). This rearrangement joins TRBV5-1 to TRBJ2-7, with 9 positions matching TRBD1. The sequence came from an adult woman who had mild COVID-19 (a few samples of this study predate the infection). Cell type and time point are not known. The CDR3 region has the DNA TGCGCCAGCAGCTGGGGGACAGGGCCCTCCTACGAGCAGTACTTC. It yields the protein CASSWGTGPSYEQYF.